The 21 T cell receptor beta chains in this list originate from one sample, sequenced in a study of blood T cell repertoires in COVID-19. Assay: immunoSEQ multiplex PCR; the TCRdb copy retains only in-frame clones and omits some. This sample has under 250,000 clones; approximately 85% occur once, and the top ten carry approximately 5.1%. The specimen sequenced was peripheral blood. These receptors came from a man aged 50 to 60 with COVID-19, enrolled during active disease.

This chain uses TRBV5-1 with TRBJ2-5, with TRBD2 identical over 9 bases. CDR3 length: 15 amino acids. Per germline, CDR1 SGHRS and CDR2 YFSETQ. The V and J ends lost 4 bases and 4 bases, in that order; junction bases with no gene match: 8. The CDR3 DNA sequence: TGCGCCAGCAGCACCCTTAGCGGGGGAACAGAGACCCAGTACTTC. Translating gives CASSTLSGGTETQYF.

The V gene is TRBV4-2, the J gene TRBJ2-5; maybe TRBD2 (6 bases). CDR3 length: 15 residues. The V end was cut by 4 bases, the J end by 5 bases, with 17 bases between. In germline, CDR1 is LGHNA, CDR2 YNFKEQ. The CDR3 is CASSPEGERVETQYF. Here the CDR3 DNA reads TGTGCCAGCAGCCCTGAAGGCGAGCGGGTGGAGACCCAGTACTTC.

The genes are TRBV28 and TRBJ2-7; no firm D call. The CDR3 totals 10 residues. Germline V gene lookup returns CDR1 MDHEN and CDR2 SYDVKM. The V end lost 7 bases, the J end lost 9 bases, and 10 bases lay between the germline ends. CDR3 in amino acids: CASTAASQYF. The CDR3 nucleotides are TGTGCCAGCACGGCGGCTTCGCAGTACTTC.

The V call is TRBV5-4, the J call TRBJ1-5; 7 nucleotides agree with TRBD1. V lost 5 bases and J lost 7; bases outside the gene matches: 12. CDR3 length equals 15 residues. Germline assignment: CDR1 SGHNT and CDR2 YYREEE (reference sequence). The CDR3 here is CASSQSGRGEQPQHF. DNA of the CDR3: TGTGCCAGCAGTCAGTCGGGCAGGGGGGAACAGCCCCAGCATTTT.

CDR3 DNA: TGTGCCTGGAGTGTTGGGACAGGGGGCAGCTACGAGCAGTACTTC. This encodes CAWSVGTGGSYEQYF. The chain combines TRBV30 with TRBJ2-7, with 12 positions matching TRBD1. Germline V lookup: CDR1 GTSNPN, CDR2 SVGIG (reference sequence). Trimming removed 0 bases from V and 3 bases from J; junction bases left unmatched: 3. The CDR3 has 15 amino acids.

This rearrangement joins TRBV19 to TRBJ2-2, with TRBD1 matching over 8 bases. V shed 3 bases and J 3 bases; nucleotides not matched to a gene: 6. Germline CDR1 is LNHDA and CDR2 is SQIVND (reference sequence). The CDR3 has 16 residues. CDR3 coding DNA: TGTGCCAGTAGTATTAAAAACAGGGGGGACACCGGGGAGCTGTTTTTT. Protein product: CASSIKNRGDTGELFF. Based on the CDR3 plus reference TRBV19 and TRBJ2-2, the full variable domain is DGGITQSPKYLFRKEGQNVTLSCEQNLNHDAMYWYRQDPGQGLRLIYYSQIVNDFQKGDIAEGYSVSREKKESFPLTVTSAQKNPTAFYLCASSIKNRGDTGELFFGEGSRLTVL.

The chain uses TRBV6-5 and TRBJ2-5, with D hard to call. The CDR3 covers 13 residues. CDR1 is MNHEY and CDR2 is SVGAGI in the germline V gene. Trimming removed 4 bases at V and 9 bases at J, with 15 bases between. The CDR3 region has the DNA TGTGCCAGCAGTTTAAGAGACCGGGTGGCCCAGTACTTC. This gives the protein CASSLRDRVAQYF.

The chain combines TRBV7-9 with TRBJ1-1; a weak D match, TRBD1 (6 bases). V lost 0 bases and J 1 base, leaving 9 bases between the germline ends. CDR3 size: 15 residues. Germline CDR1 and CDR2: SEHNR and FQNEAQ (reference sequence). Here the CDR3 reads CASSLAGTTNTEAFF. CDR3 in DNA: TGTGCCAGCAGCTTAGCCGGGACAACGAACACTGAAGCTTTCTTT.

Points on this clone: Other nucleotide sequences in the sample specify the same CDR3. The rearrangement links TRBV7-3 to TRBJ1-1; D might be TRBD1 (6 bases). Per germline, CDR1 SGHTA and CDR2 FQGTGA. The CDR3 runs 13 residues. Trimming stripped 2 bases from V and 4 bases from J, with 8 bases between. The DNA of the CDR3 is TGTGCCAGCAGCTTACAAGGGGGCACTGAAGCTTTCTTT. It codes for CASSLQGGTEAFF.

CDR3: CASSQEPGQSNGYTF. CDR3 nucleotides: TGTGCCAGCAGCCAAGAACCGGGACAGAGCAATGGCTACACCTTC. V and J are TRBV6-4 and TRBJ1-2; TRBD1 aligns across 7 bases. CDR1 and CDR2 from the germline V gene are MRHNA and SNTAGT. This CDR3 comprises 15 residues. With 6 bases clipped from V and 6 bases from J, the junction kept 13 bases outside the gene matches.

This sequence joins TRBV5-1 and TRBJ2-7, with unresolved D. The CDR3 has 11 residues. Germline assignment: CDR1 SGHRS and CDR2 YFSETQ. The germline V and J ends were trimmed by 4 bases and 4 bases, with 6 bases remaining between them. The CDR3 DNA sequence: TGCGCCAGCAGCGATGAGTACGAGCAGTACTTC. This codes for CASSDEYEQYF. The variable domain in full, completed from reference TRBV5-1 and TRBJ2-7, reads KAGVTQTPRYLIKTRGQQVTLSCSPISGHRSVSWYQQTPGQGLQFLFEYFSETQRNKGNFPGRFSGRQFSNSRSEMNVSTLELGDSALYLCASSDEYEQYFGPGTRLTVT.

The rearrangement uses TRBV27 and TRBJ2-1, with 14 bases matching TRBD2. The CDR3 sequence is 14 residues long. With V trimmed by 5 bases and J by 13 bases, 7 bases remained unmatched. CDR1 is MNHEY and CDR2 is SMNVEV in the germline V gene (reference sequence). The CDR3 loop reads CASSPGTSGGGQFF. CDR3 sequence (DNA): TGTGCCAGCAGTCCAGGGACTAGCGGGGGAGGACAGTTCTTC.

The V and J genes are TRBV7-3 and TRBJ2-2; 7 bases agree with TRBD1. CDR3 length: 17 residues. Germline V gene sequence: CDR1 SGHTA, CDR2 FQGTGA. Trimming cost V 2 bases and J 4 bases; bases outside gene matches: 10. The DNA of the CDR3 is TGTGCCAGCAGCTTAGGCGGATTAGGGGGCGGCACCGGGGAGCTGTTTTTT. This codes for CASSLGGLGGGTGELFF. The full variable domain, rest sourced from reference TRBV7-3 and TRBJ2-2, is GAGVSQTPSNKVTEKGKYVELRCDPISGHTALYWYRQSLGQGPEFLIYFQGTGAADDSGLPNDRFFAVRPEGSVSTLKIQRTERGDSAVYLCASSLGGLGGGTGELFFGEGSRLTVL.

V gene TRBV5-1 combines with J gene TRBJ1-5; 7 bases are shared with TRBD1. Germline loops: CDR1 SGHRS, CDR2 YFSETQ. Trimming cost V 4 bases and J 3 bases; bases outside gene matches: 7. CDR3 length: 15 amino acids. The CDR3 sequence: CASSISTGNNQPQHF. The CDR3 DNA follows: TGCGCCAGCAGCATCTCGACAGGGAACAATCAGCCCCAGCATTTT.

The V gene is TRBV28, the J gene TRBJ1-2; D is unclear. The CDR3 contains 13 residues. Germline V gene lookup returns CDR1 MDHEN and CDR2 SYDVKM. The germline V and J ends were trimmed by 3 bases and 7 bases, with 12 bases remaining between them. CDR3 loop: CASSLSYSRGYTF. The CDR3 coding sequence is TGTGCCAGCAGTTTGTCTTACAGTCGTGGCTACACCTTC.

V and J are TRBV18 and TRBJ2-7, with a tentative D call TRBD1 (6 bases). The germline V and J ends were trimmed by 3 bases and 7 bases, with 13 bases remaining between them. The CDR3 loop spans 13 amino acids. The V gene's germline CDR1 is KGHSH and CDR2 LQKENI. CDR3 bases: TGTGCCAGCTCACCTAATGCAGGGGTTGAGCAGTACTTC. Translation: CASSPNAGVEQYF.

The chain couples TRBV12-3 or TRBV12-4 to TRBJ1-2; D gene uncertain. The CDR3 has 11 amino acids. V was clipped by 8 bases and J by 6 bases, with 10 bases between them. The CDR3 region is CASGSRHGYTF. In DNA form, the CDR3 reads TGTGCCAGCGGATCTAGGCATGGCTACACCTTC.

The rearrangement links TRBV5-6 to TRBJ1-2, with D possibly matching TRBD1 (5 bases). This CDR3 contains 14 residues. Germline V lookup: CDR1 SGHDT, CDR2 YYEEEE. V shed 1 base and J shed 6 bases, with 13 bases lying between them. CDR3 protein: CASSLLRGGDGYTF. For the CDR3, the DNA is TGTGCCAGCAGCTTGCTGAGGGGAGGGGATGGCTACACCTTC.

The chain links TRBV3-1 (or the pseudogene TRBV3-2) to TRBJ1-4; the D gene is possibly TRBD1 (6 bases). Germline loops: CDR1 LGHDT, CDR2 YNNKEL (reference sequence). The CDR3 spans 14 residues. V lost 4 bases to trimming and J lost 7 bases, with 13 bases between them. The CDR3 loop reads CASSPTGRSEKLFF. CDR3 bases: TGTGCCAGCAGCCCAACAGGGAGAAGTGAAAAACTGTTTTTT.

V and J are TRBV24-1 and TRBJ2-2, with D possibly being TRBD1 (5 bases). The CDR3 contains 14 residues. Germline V gene data show CDR1 as KGHDR and CDR2 as SFDVKD. Deletions cut 4 bases from V and 6 bases from J, with 11 bases between. DNA of the CDR3: TGTGCCACCAGTGACCCGACAGATCCCGGGGAGCTGTTTTTT. Encoded protein: CATSDPTDPGELFF.

V usage is TRBV14 and J usage is TRBJ2-1, with 13 bases aligning to TRBD2. The germline gives CDR1 SGHDN, CDR2 FVKESK. The length of the CDR3 is 17 residues. V trimming: 4 bases; J trimming: 4 bases; junction bases outside the gene matches: 7. CDR3 DNA: TGTGCCAGCAGCCCCCAACTAGCGGGGGGGCGTTACAATGAGCAGTTCTTC. Translated, it gives CASSPQLAGGRYNEQFF.